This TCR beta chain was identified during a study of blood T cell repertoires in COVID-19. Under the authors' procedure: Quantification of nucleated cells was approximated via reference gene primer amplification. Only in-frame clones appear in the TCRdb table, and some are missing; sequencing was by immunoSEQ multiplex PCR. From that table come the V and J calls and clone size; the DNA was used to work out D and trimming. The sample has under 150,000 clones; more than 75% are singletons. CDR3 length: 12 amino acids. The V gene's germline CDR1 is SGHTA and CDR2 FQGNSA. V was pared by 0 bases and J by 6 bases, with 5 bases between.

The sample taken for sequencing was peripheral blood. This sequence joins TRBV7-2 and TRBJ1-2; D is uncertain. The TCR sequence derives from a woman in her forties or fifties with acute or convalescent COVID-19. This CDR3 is CASSLARDGYTF. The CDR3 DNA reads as TGTGCCAGCAGCTTAGCGAGGGATGGCTACACCTTC. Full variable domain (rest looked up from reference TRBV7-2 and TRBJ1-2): GAGVSQSPSNKVTEKGKDVELRCDPISGHTALYWYRQSLGQGLEFLIYFQGNSAPDKSGLPSDRFSAERTGGSVSTLTIQRTQQEDSAVYLCASSLARDGYTFGSGTRLTVV.